The 15 T cell receptor beta chains listed next were all sequenced from one sample in a study of blood T cell repertoires in COVID-19. Profiling relied on immunoSEQ multiplex PCR, and the TCRdb table lists in-frame clones only, not all of them. The sample consists of 150,000 to 200,000 clones, approximately 89% of them appearing once. Source material: PBMCs or T cells enriched from blood (not recorded which). Receptor source: a woman in her 40s with acute COVID-19.

For the CDR3, the DNA is TGTGCCTGGAGTTCACTAGCGGGAGGGACCGACGAGCAGTACTTC. It yields the protein CAWSSLAGGTDEQYF. The chain uses TRBV30 and TRBJ2-7; 13 nucleotides agree with TRBD2. CDR1 is GTSNPN and CDR2 is SVGIG in the germline V gene (reference sequence). The CDR3 contains 15 residues. After removal of 2 bases from V and 5 bases from J, the junction contained 6 bases not matched to a gene.

The rearrangement uses TRBV9 and TRBJ2-5; a weak D match, TRBD1 (6 bases). The CDR3 sequence is 14 residues long. Germline-derived CDR1 and CDR2 are SGDLS and YYNGEE. Trimming took off 2 bases at V and 1 base at J, with 9 bases between the two ends. In nucleotides, the CDR3 is TGTGCCAGCAGCGTCGGGACATCCCAAGAGACCCAGTACTTC. As protein: CASSVGTSQETQYF.

The genes are TRBV4-1 and TRBJ2-3; 11 bases align to TRBD2. The J segment lost 4 bases and the V segment lost 3 bases, leaving 12 bases of the junction unmatched. This CDR3 comprises 18 residues. Germline-derived CDR1 and CDR2 are MGHRA and YSYEKL. The CDR3: CASSQDPPGTSGSDTQYF. CDR3 nucleotides: TGCGCCAGCAGCCAGGATCCCCCCGGGACTAGCGGTTCAGATACGCAGTATTTT.

The chain uses TRBV18 and TRBJ2-1; tentatively, D is TRBD1 (6 bases). CDR3 length: 15 amino acids. Germline V gives CDR1 KGHSH, CDR2 LQKENI. V lost 3 bases, J lost 1 base, and 10 bases lay in between. As DNA, the CDR3 is TGTGCCAGCTCACCGGGGCAGGGGTCCTACAATGAGCAGTTCTTC. Amino acid sequence: CASSPGQGSYNEQFF.

The chain carries TRBV19 and TRBJ2-1, with 9 bases lining up with TRBD1. The ends lost 5 bases at V and 9 bases at J; junction bases unmatched: 11. This CDR3 contains 15 residues. The germline V gene encodes CDR1 LNHDA and CDR2 SQIVND (reference sequence). In DNA form, the CDR3 reads TGTGCCAGTAGTCTGGGGGGGACAGGGTTCGTTGAGCAGTTCTTC. Protein sequence: CASSLGGTGFVEQFF.

The V and J genes are TRBV10-1 and TRBJ2-7, with TRBD1 matching 12 bases. The CDR3 covers 16 residues. Germline V gives CDR1 WNHNN, CDR2 SYGVQD (reference sequence). J was trimmed by 5 bases and V by 6 bases; bases with no gene match: 11. The CDR3 nucleotides read TGCGCCAGCAGCCCGGGACAGGGGGCGCCTTTCCACGAGCAGTACTTC. Translating it yields CASSPGQGAPFHEQYF.

The rearrangement joins TRBV12-3 or TRBV12-4 to TRBJ2-7, with D possibly matching TRBD2 (6 bases). CDR3 length equals 13 residues. Trimming pared 3 bases from V and 5 bases from J, leaving 11 bases between. The CDR3 bases are TGTGCCAGCAGTTTTGGCGGGGCCAACGAGCAGTACTTC. Encoded protein: CASSFGGANEQYF.

The genes are TRBV7-9 and TRBJ2-2, with TRBD2 matching over 8 bases. The junction had 6 bases not matched to a gene; V was cut back by 5 bases and J by 4 bases. CDR3 length: 15 amino acids. Germline V gene lookup returns CDR1 SEHNR and CDR2 FQNEAQ (reference sequence). The CDR3 region has the DNA TGTGCCAGCAGCGCCATCGCGGGGGGCACCGGGGAGCTGTTTTTT. Protein sequence: CASSAIAGGTGELFF. The full variable domain, completed using reference TRBV7-9 and TRBJ2-2, is DTGVSQNPRHKITKRGQNVTFRCDPISEHNRLYWYRQTLGQGPEFLTYFQNEAQLEKSRLLSDRFSAERPKGSFSTLEIQRTEQGDSAMYLCASSAIAGGTGELFFGEGSRLTVL.

In this sample, this clone turned up once. The rearrangement links TRBV5-1 to TRBJ2-1; 14 bases are shared with TRBD2. Germline loops: CDR1 SGHRS, CDR2 YFSETQ. V was pared by 4 bases and J by 5 bases, with 11 bases of the junction left unmatched. The CDR3 length is 18 residues. CDR3 DNA: TGCGCCAGCAGCCCCCGGCGGGTGACTAGCGGGGGGGACAATGAGCAGTTCTTC. It specifies CASSPRRVTSGGDNEQFF.

The chain is built from TRBV25-1 and TRBJ2-4; 13 positions match TRBD2. This CDR3 is built from 16 residues. Unmatched junction bases numbered 7, after V lost 2 bases and J lost 9 bases. The V gene's germline CDR1 is MGHDK and CDR2 SYGVNS. The CDR3 DNA reads as TGTGCCAGCAGTGAAAGTACTAGCGGGAGGGCCGGCATTCAGTACTTC. It specifies CASSESTSGRAGIQYF.

As concerns this clone: Within the sample, other DNA sequences also encode this same CDR3. The chain is built from TRBV5-4 and TRBJ2-1, with 7 bases lining up with TRBD2. Germline V gene sequence: CDR1 SGHNT, CDR2 YYREEE (reference sequence). With 4 bases clipped from V and 7 bases from J, the junction kept 5 bases outside the gene matches. There are 13 residues in the CDR3. The CDR3 loop reads CASSLGRGNEQFF. CDR3 sequence (DNA): TGTGCCAGCAGCCTTGGGAGGGGAAATGAGCAGTTCTTC.

This sequence joins TRBV3-1 (or the pseudogene TRBV3-2) and TRBJ2-2; 10 nucleotides agree with TRBD2. Germline CDR1 reads LGHDT; CDR2 reads YNNKEL (reference sequence). CDR3 length: 17 residues. J lost 4 bases, V lost 0 bases, and 5 bases had no gene match. The CDR3, as DNA: TGTGCCAGCAGCCAAGATCCACTAGCGGGGACCACCGGGGAGCTGTTTTTT. Translation: CASSQDPLAGTTGELFF.

This clone was seen just once. V is TRBV5-1 and J is TRBJ2-7; TRBD2 aligns across 12 bases. This CDR3 has 14 residues. The junction had 2 bases not matched to a gene; V was cut back by 4 bases and J by 3 bases. CDR1 and CDR2 (germline): SGHRS, YFSETQ. The chain's CDR3 is CASSKTSGSYEQYF. The CDR3 DNA reads as TGCGCCAGCAGCAAGACTAGCGGGAGCTACGAGCAGTACTTC.

The chain carries TRBV9 and TRBJ1-1, with 7 bases fitting TRBD1. V was pared by 0 bases and J by 3 bases, with 5 bases of the junction left unmatched. There are 15 residues in the CDR3. CDR1 and CDR2 from the germline V gene are SGDLS and YYNGEE. CDR3 sequence reads: CASSVAEGADTEAFF. The CDR3, as DNA: TGTGCCAGCAGCGTAGCTGAGGGGGCCGACACTGAAGCTTTCTTT. Looking up the rest from reference TRBV9 and TRBJ1-1 gives the full variable domain: DSGVTQTPKHLITATGQRVTLRCSPRSGDLSVYWYQQSLDQGLQFLIQYYNGEERAKGNILERFSAQQFPDLHSELNLSSLELGDSALYFCASSVAEGADTEAFFGQGTRLTVV.

The V call is TRBV5-1, the J call TRBJ1-3; the D is unclear. Germline V gene data show CDR1 as SGHRS and CDR2 as YFSETQ. The V end was cut by 0 bases, the J end by 0 bases, with 13 bases between. This CDR3 contains 17 residues. DNA for the CDR3: TGCGCCAGCAGCTTGGACCCTAATGGGCACTCTGGAAACACCATATATTTT. It specifies CASSLDPNGHSGNTIYF.